This entry features one TCR beta chain sequence. This clone may be a read error of a much larger clone one base away. The data were taken from a study of CD8+CD57+ T cells in acquired aplastic anemia. TCR beta VDJ and CDR3 were profiled, and genomic DNA was the template. TCRdb fed the reads into MiXCR, producing one record per CDR3 protein. Seen here are about 200,000 distinct CDR3 sequences, about a third observed once, and the top ten hold around 1.1%. The germline V gene has CDR1 SGHDT and CDR2 YYEEEE. This CDR3 is built from 16 residues. Input material: sorted CD4+, CD8+, or CD8+CD57+ T cells (not recorded which) from PBMCs. The rearrangement links TRBV5-6 to TRBJ1-6; 7 bases align to TRBD1. The sequence came from a human donor in good health, serving as a control. CDR3 residues: CASSLYRDRYNPPLHF. The CDR3, as DNA: TGTGCCAGCAGCTTGTATCGGGACAGATATAATCCACCCCTCCACTTT.